This is a list of T cell receptor beta chains from one sample in a study of cytomegalovirus exposure and HLA in healthy donors. Method: immunoSEQ multiplex PCR; TCRdb's copy keeps in-frame clones and lacks some. The sample has about 170,000 clones, 80% to 90% seen once. Sequenced material: PBMCs. The receptors come from a woman aged 25 to 39 in good health and CMV-seronegative. Each CDR3 is given with its conserved first and last residue. A D gene is named only where the DNA matches it firmly. Only part of the rows carry a size: once, few, many, or a class if the clone is expanded.

abundance: few; v_gene: TRBV19; d_gene: NA; j_gene: TRBJ2-7; CDR3nt: TGTGCCAGTCAGTCTCGCGGTAGCTCCTACGAGCAGTACTTC; CDR3aa: CASQSRGSSYEQYF
abundance: NA; v_gene: TRBV28; d_gene: NA; j_gene: TRBJ2-1; CDR3nt: TGTGCCAGCACCGCCCCAGCGTTCTCCTACAATGAGCAGTTCTTC; CDR3aa: CASTAPAFSYNEQFF
abundance: NA; v_gene: TRBV6-5; d_gene: NA; j_gene: TRBJ1-1; CDR3nt: TGTGCCAGCAGTCTGATAGTCATGGGTCACACTGAAGCTTTCTTT; CDR3aa: CASSLIVMGHTEAFF
abundance: NA; v_gene: TRBV28; d_gene: TRBD2; j_gene: TRBJ2-7; CDR3nt: TGTGCCAGCAGTCCTCCAGGGACTAGCATCTACGAGCAGTACTTC; CDR3aa: CASSPPGTSIYEQYF
abundance: once; v_gene: TRBV2; d_gene: NA; j_gene: TRBJ1-4; CDR3nt: TGTGCCAGCAGTCGCAACGGGGCTGGGGAAAAACTGTTTTTT; CDR3aa: CASSRNGAGEKLFF
abundance: NA; v_gene: TRBV4-3; d_gene: NA; j_gene: TRBJ2-2; CDR3nt: TGCGCCAGCAGCCCCCCAGATCTGACCGGGGAGCTGTTTTTT; CDR3aa: CASSPPDLTGELFF
abundance: NA; v_gene: TRBV5-4; d_gene: NA; j_gene: TRBJ2-3; CDR3nt: TGTGCCAGCAGCTTGCGTGATACGCAGTATTTT; CDR3aa: CASSLRDTQYF
abundance: NA; v_gene: TRBV28; d_gene: NA; j_gene: TRBJ1-1; CDR3nt: TGTGCCAGCAGTTTATCCCAGGGCGTCAGCTTGCCTTTCTTT; CDR3aa: CASSLSQGVSLPFF
abundance: NA; v_gene: TRBV2; d_gene: NA; j_gene: TRBJ1-2; CDR3nt: TGTGCCAGCAGACAAGGCCGGGTGGGCTATGGCTACACCTTC; CDR3aa: CASRQGRVGYGYTF
abundance: NA; v_gene: TRBV2; d_gene: NA; j_gene: TRBJ2-2; CDR3nt: TGTGCCAGCAGTGGGGTAGATACCGGGGAGCTGTTTTTT; CDR3aa: CASSGVDTGELFF
abundance: NA; v_gene: TRBV20-1; d_gene: NA; j_gene: TRBJ1-2; CDR3nt: TGCAGTGCTACCGCAGCCTATGGCTACACCTTC; CDR3aa: CSATAAYGYTF
abundance: once; v_gene: TRBV7-9; d_gene: NA; j_gene: TRBJ2-7; CDR3nt: TGTGCCAGCAGCTTAGGAGGGGAAAAGCAGTACTTC; CDR3aa: CASSLGGEKQYF
abundance: NA; v_gene: TRBV4-2; d_gene: NA; j_gene: TRBJ1-6; CDR3nt: TGTGCCAGCAGCCAAGATCACAGGGATTCACCCCTCCACTTT; CDR3aa: CASSQDHRDSPLHF
abundance: NA; v_gene: TRBV7-2; d_gene: TRBD1; j_gene: TRBJ2-3; CDR3nt: TGTGCCAGCAGGCAAGGGGGCGCAGATACGCAGTATTTT; CDR3aa: CASRQGGADTQYF
abundance: NA; v_gene: TRBV4-2; d_gene: TRBD2; j_gene: TRBJ2-1; CDR3nt: TGTGCCAGCAGCCAAGATTGGGGACTAGCGTTTTACAATGAGCAGTTCTTC; CDR3aa: CASSQDWGLAFYNEQFF
abundance: NA; v_gene: TRBV9; d_gene: TRBD2; j_gene: TRBJ2-3; CDR3nt: TGTGCCAGCAGTGATCCATTAGCGGGAGGGCCCACAGATACGCAGTATTTT; CDR3aa: CASSDPLAGGPTDTQYF
abundance: once; v_gene: TRBV27; d_gene: TRBD1; j_gene: TRBJ1-5; CDR3nt: TGTGCCAGCAGTTTATTCCGGGACAGGGCCCAGCCCCAGCATTTT; CDR3aa: CASSLFRDRAQPQHF
abundance: NA; v_gene: TRBV7-9; d_gene: NA; j_gene: TRBJ1-2; CDR3nt: TGTGCCAGCAGCCAGCCGGGGGCCACTAACTATGGCTACACCTTC; CDR3aa: CASSQPGATNYGYTF
abundance: NA; v_gene: TRBV5-4; d_gene: NA; j_gene: TRBJ2-2; CDR3nt: TGTGCCAGCAGCGACGGGACTGCGGAGCTGTTTTTT; CDR3aa: CASSDGTAELFF
abundance: NA; v_gene: TRBV5-4; d_gene: NA; j_gene: TRBJ1-4; CDR3nt: TGTGCCAGCAGCTTGCGCGGTGGTATTGTTGAAAAACTGTTTTTT; CDR3aa: CASSLRGGIVEKLFF
abundance: few; v_gene: TRBV12-5; d_gene: NA; j_gene: TRBJ1-1; CDR3nt: TGTGCTAGTGGACAGGGTAGCACTGAAGCTTTCTTT; CDR3aa: CASGQGSTEAFF
abundance: once; v_gene: TRBV5-1; d_gene: NA; j_gene: TRBJ2-3; CDR3nt: TGCGCCAGCAGCTTGCGACTTATCACAGATACGCAGTATTTT; CDR3aa: CASSLRLITDTQYF
abundance: NA; v_gene: TRBV5-1; d_gene: NA; j_gene: TRBJ2-7; CDR3nt: TGCGCCAGCAGCTTGACGTGGGATCACGAGCAGTACTTC; CDR3aa: CASSLTWDHEQYF
abundance: NA; v_gene: TRBV28; d_gene: NA; j_gene: TRBJ2-2; CDR3nt: TGTGCCAGCAGTTTATGGAGTGGCACCGGGGAGCTGTTTTTT; CDR3aa: CASSLWSGTGELFF
abundance: NA; v_gene: TRBV14; d_gene: TRBD2; j_gene: TRBJ2-3; CDR3nt: TGTGCCAGCAGCCAAGGAAAGGGACTAGCGGGAGGCGTAGATACGCAGTATTTT; CDR3aa: CASSQGKGLAGGVDTQYF
abundance: NA; v_gene: TRBV5-1; d_gene: NA; j_gene: TRBJ1-3; CDR3nt: TGCGCCAGCAGCTTGGGTGGCGGTCGGAACACCATATATTTT; CDR3aa: CASSLGGGRNTIYF